Below are 30 T cell receptor beta chains sequenced from a single sample in a study of shared clonotypes between healthy human individuals. Generated by immunoSEQ multiplex PCR, the TCRdb table keeps only in-frame clones and is missing some. Of approximately 1,000,000 clones in the sample, roughly 77% were seen once. Sample: memory CD4+ T cells from PBMCs. As to subset: CD45RA-negative fraction. The receptors derive from a man younger than 35 in good health. Some clones in this sample may be carry-over from other donors' samples.

The gene calls are TRBV19 and TRBJ1-2; TRBD1 matches 8 bases. This CDR3 is built from 14 residues. The trim removed 6 bases at V and 1 base at J, leaving 4 bases unmatched. Germline CDR1 is LNHDA and CDR2 is SQIVND (reference sequence). CDR3: CASSRDRLNYGYTF. The CDR3 DNA is TGTGCCAGTAGCAGGGACAGGCTTAACTATGGCTACACCTTC.

The V gene is TRBV28, the J gene TRBJ1-1; D possibly corresponds to TRBD1 (5 bases). The CDR3 sequence is 17 residues long. CDR1 is MDHEN and CDR2 is SYDVKM in the germline V gene. V was clipped by 2 bases and J by 4 bases, with 20 bases between them. The CDR3 DNA reads as TGTGCCAGCAGTTTAGTCGGTTTTTCTCCCGGGACCACTGAAGCTTTCTTT. Encoded protein: CASSLVGFSPGTTEAFF.

The sample holds a few counts of this clone. The chain combines TRBV19 with TRBJ2-7, with 8 bases aligning to TRBD2. With V trimmed by 3 bases and J by 6 bases, 13 bases remained unmatched. Germline-derived CDR1 and CDR2 are LNHDA and SQIVND (reference sequence). This CDR3 contains 16 residues. The CDR3 DNA sequence: TGTGCCAGTAGTATTTGGAGACCGGGACTAGGTCGCGAGCAGTACTTC. Its translation: CASSIWRPGLGREQYF.

This rearrangement joins TRBV7-9 to TRBJ2-5; D remains ambiguous. Germline V CDR1 and CDR2: SEHNR, FQNEAQ (reference sequence). This CDR3 is built from 15 residues. V lost 2 bases to trimming and J lost 1 base, with 11 bases between them. In nucleotides, the CDR3 is TGTGCCAGCAGCTTAAAGACGGCTCTCCAAGAGACCCAGTACTTC. The encoded protein is CASSLKTALQETQYF.

CDR3 sequence (DNA): TGTGCCAGCAGCGCAACAGGGGGCACTGAAGCTTTCTTT. As protein: CASSATGGTEAFF. This chain uses TRBV7-2 with TRBJ1-1; TRBD1 aligns across 8 bases. V dropped 5 bases and J dropped 4; count of bases not matched to a gene: 3. This CDR3 has 13 residues. In germline, CDR1 is SGHTA, CDR2 FQGNSA. Full variable domain (remainder filled in from reference TRBV7-2 and TRBJ1-1): GAGVSQSPSNKVTEKGKDVELRCDPISGHTALYWYRQSLGQGLEFLIYFQGNSAPDKSGLPSDRFSAERTGGSVSTLTIQRTQQEDSAVYLCASSATGGTEAFFGQGTRLTVV.

This clone was observed a single time. The chain links TRBV7-3 to TRBJ2-3; D gene ambiguous. Per the germline V gene, CDR1 is SGHTA and CDR2 is FQGTGA. Trimming stripped 0 bases from V and 4 bases from J, with 20 bases between. This CDR3 has 18 amino acids. The CDR3 coding sequence is TGTGCCAGCAGCTTAACAGGCGGCCCTCAACAGATTGCAGATACGCAGTATTTT. It translates to CASSLTGGPQQIADTQYF.

This clone was seen just once. The chain uses TRBV27 and TRBJ2-7; 11 bases fit TRBD2. The CDR3 spans 13 residues. From germline, CDR1 is MNHEY and CDR2 SMNVEV (reference sequence). The CDR3 here is CVSGRVHMYEQYF. CDR3 DNA: TGTGTTAGCGGGAGGGTTCATATGTACGAGCAGTACTTC.

This chain links TRBV4-1 with TRBJ2-4; 11 bases agree with TRBD2. Germline CDR1 and CDR2: MGHRA and YSYEKL. V shed 4 bases, J shed 1 base, and the junction held 6 bases outside the gene matches. This CDR3 has 17 residues. The CDR3: CASSPGLAAGAKNIQYF. The CDR3 coding sequence is TGCGCCAGCAGCCCGGGACTAGCGGCGGGCGCCAAAAACATTCAGTACTTC.

V and J are TRBV6-5 and TRBJ2-7, with 7 bases matching TRBD1. The CDR3 extends over 13 amino acids. Germline assignment: CDR1 MNHEY and CDR2 SVGAGI. V shed 2 bases and J 7 bases; nucleotides not matched to a gene: 5. The CDR3: CASSYTRDSEQYF. The CDR3 DNA sequence: TGTGCCAGCAGTTACACCCGGGACAGTGAGCAGTACTTC.

CDR3 coding DNA: TGTGCCAGCAGCCCCAGCGGGAGTCGGGCAGATACGCAGTATTTT. Protein product: CASSPSGSRADTQYF. V and J are TRBV28 and TRBJ2-3; 8 nucleotides match TRBD2. The CDR3 has 15 amino acids. After removal of 6 bases from V and 4 bases from J, the junction contained 9 bases not matched to a gene. Looked up from germline, CDR1 is MDHEN and CDR2 is SYDVKM.

This clone was observed once. The chain combines TRBV25-1 with TRBJ1-2; a possible D gene is TRBD1 (6 bases). The CDR3 length is 14 residues. The germline V and J ends were trimmed by 5 bases and 4 bases, with 14 bases remaining between them. Germline lookup yields CDR1 MGHDK and CDR2 SYGVNS. CDR3 sequence: CASSPRGTFYGYTF. DNA of the CDR3: TGTGCCAGCAGTCCCCGAGGGACATTCTATGGCTACACCTTC.

V gene TRBV6-6 combines with J gene TRBJ1-4; 9 bases align to TRBD1. Germline lookup yields CDR1 MNHNY and CDR2 SVGAGI (reference sequence). V gave up 7 bases and J gave up 8 bases; unmatched junction bases: 8. The CDR3 has 14 residues. CDR3 sequence (DNA): TGTGCCAGCACCGACAGGGGGGAGGTCGAAAAACTGTTTTTT. Amino acids: CASTDRGEVEKLFF.

This clone was picked up one time. V is TRBV6-1 and J is TRBJ2-7; D remains ambiguous. CDR3 length: 14 residues. The V gene's germline CDR1 is MNHNS and CDR2 SASEGT. The CDR3: CAASIEANSYEQYF. DNA for the CDR3: TGTGCAGCCAGCATAGAAGCGAACTCCTACGAGCAGTACTTC.

The rearrangement joins TRBV28 to TRBJ1-1; the D is unclear. Germline CDR1 MDHEN, CDR2 SYDVKM. Deletions cut 4 bases from V and 8 bases from J, with 11 bases between. The CDR3 totals 12 residues. In nucleotides, the CDR3 is TGTGCCAGCAGTTCCTCGGCCCTAGAAGCTTTCTTT. Translating gives CASSSSALEAFF.

As DNA, the CDR3 is TGCGCCAGCAGCCAAGATGACGTATTAGCCAAAAACATTCAGTACTTC. It codes for CASSQDDVLAKNIQYF. The rearrangement links TRBV4-1 to TRBJ2-4, with no clear D. V was trimmed by 0 bases and J by 0 bases, leaving 9 bases between them. Per germline, CDR1 MGHRA and CDR2 YSYEKL. The CDR3 length is 16 residues.

The chain joins TRBV15 to TRBJ1-1; TRBD1 matches at 7 bases. The CDR3 runs to 16 residues. CDR1 and CDR2 (germline): LNHNV, YYDKDF (reference sequence). With V trimmed by 5 bases and J by 7 bases, 16 bases remained unmatched. The CDR3 DNA is TGTGCCACCAGCGGACAATCGGGGACAGCTCTAATTGAAGCTTTCTTT. It codes for CATSGQSGTALIEAFF.

Points on this clone: Just one base apart from a much larger clone, this may be a read error. Other DNA sequences in the sample encode the same CDR3. The chain uses TRBV13 and TRBJ2-5; 10 bases align to TRBD1. The V gene's germline CDR1 is PRHDT and CDR2 FYEKMQ (reference sequence). CDR3 length: 16 amino acids. As DNA, the CDR3 is TGTGCCAGCAGCTCCCACCGGGACAGGGGCAGAGAGACACAGTACTTC. Translation gives CASSSHRDRGRETQYF.

In this sample, this clone turned up a few times. The chain combines TRBV5-1 with TRBJ2-5, with 10 nucleotides matching TRBD2. The length of the CDR3 is 17 residues. V lost 1 base, J lost 4 bases, and 10 bases stayed unmatched. Germline lookup yields CDR1 SGHRS and CDR2 YFSETQ. CDR3 nucleotides: TGCGCCAGCAGCTTGCCTTGGGGGACTAGCGCGTTAGAGACCCAGTACTTC. Protein product: CASSLPWGTSALETQYF.

This clone appeared a few times. J is TRBJ1-5 and V is TRBV7-9; D is uncertain. V lost 10 bases to trimming and J lost 2 bases, with 9 bases between them. Per the germline V gene, CDR1 is SEHNR and CDR2 is FQNEAQ (reference sequence). This CDR3 is 12 amino acids long. The CDR3, as DNA: TGTGCCACCGCCGAGGGCAATCAGCCCCAGCATTTT. Translation: CATAEGNQPQHF.

The V and J genes are TRBV6-6 and TRBJ2-1; TRBD2 aligns across 7 bases. CDR1 is MNHNY and CDR2 is SVGAGI in the germline V gene (reference sequence). This CDR3 has 13 amino acids. J was trimmed by 5 bases and V by 7 bases; bases with no gene match: 5. The chain's CDR3 is CASTSGLDNEQFF. CDR3 sequence (DNA): TGTGCCAGCACTAGCGGACTTGACAATGAGCAGTTCTTC.

The chain recombines TRBV19 with TRBJ2-5; D call uncertain. CDR3 length: 12 amino acids. The germline V gene encodes CDR1 LNHDA and CDR2 SQIVND (reference sequence). Deletions cut 8 bases from V and 5 bases from J, with 12 bases between. CDR3: CASSENRETQYF. The CDR3 nucleotides are TGTGCCAGTTCCGAGAATAGGGAGACCCAGTACTTC.

A remark on this clone: Other nucleotide sequences in the sample specify the same CDR3. The V call is TRBV5-1, the J call TRBJ2-7, with TRBD1 as a possible D gene (6 bases). The CDR3 runs 13 residues. Trimming took 3 bases from V and 3 from J, leaving 10 bases between them. In germline, CDR1 is SGHRS, CDR2 YFSETQ. The CDR3 DNA reads as TGCGCCAGCAGCTCCGGGACAAGCTACGAGCAGTACTTC. It specifies CASSSGTSYEQYF.

In DNA form, the CDR3 reads TGCGCCAGCAGCTTCTCACCTACAGGGCCGAGCTCCTACGAGCAGTACTTC. Translated: CASSFSPTGPSSYEQYF. This sequence joins TRBV5-1 and TRBJ2-7, with D maybe TRBD1 (6 bases). Germline V CDR1 and CDR2: SGHRS, YFSETQ. Trimming removed 2 bases from V and 0 bases from J, with 18 bases in between. The CDR3 extends over 17 amino acids.

The V gene is TRBV25-1, the J gene TRBJ2-2, with D tentatively TRBD2 (5 bases). The V gene lost 5 bases and the J gene lost 5 bases, with 12 bases spanning the gap. Germline loops: CDR1 MGHDK, CDR2 SYGVNS. The CDR3 spans 14 residues. The CDR3 bases are TGTGCCAGCAGTACCCAACCGGGGACCGGGGAGCTGTTTTTT. Its protein is CASSTQPGTGELFF. The whole variable domain, filled in from reference TRBV25-1 and TRBJ2-2, reads EADIYQTPRYLVIGTGKKITLECSQTMGHDKMYWYQQDPGMELHLIHYSYGVNSTEKGDLSSESTVSRIRTEHFPLTLESARPSHTSQYLCASSTQPGTGELFFGEGSRLTVL.

This CDR3 is CASSTRQGAGNEKLFF. The CDR3 bases are TGTGCCAGTAGTACCCGGCAGGGGGCAGGGAATGAAAAACTGTTTTTT. The chain uses TRBV19 and TRBJ1-4, with 8 nucleotides matching TRBD1. Germline V gene data show CDR1 as LNHDA and CDR2 as SQIVND (reference sequence). With 4 bases clipped from V and 5 bases from J, the junction kept 9 bases outside the gene matches. CDR3 length equals 16 residues.

CDR3 DNA sequence: TGTGCCAGCACTCAGGTTACTAACTATGGCTACACCTTC. Its protein product is CASTQVTNYGYTF. This rearrangement joins TRBV28 to TRBJ1-2; D is unclear. The germline gives CDR1 MDHEN, CDR2 SYDVKM. This CDR3 is built from 13 residues. Trimming cost V 7 bases and J 0 bases, with 9 bases left between them.

This clone has more than one count but fewer than ten. CDR3 nucleotides: TGTGCCAGCAGCCAAGACACGTTGGATACGCAGTATTTT. It yields the protein CASSQDTLDTQYF. The V call is TRBV14, the J call TRBJ2-3; D unclear. With 0 bases removed from V and 6 bases from J, the gap between germline ends came to 7 bases. Germline V gives CDR1 SGHDN, CDR2 FVKESK. This CDR3 region has 13 residues.

The chain has TRBV5-6 and TRBJ2-1; 8 bases are a match to TRBD2. Germline lookup yields CDR1 SGHDT and CDR2 YYEEEE. Losses at the gene ends were 0 bases for V and 7 bases for J; bases not matched to a gene: 9. The CDR3 contains 16 residues. The chain's CDR3 is CASSLVVAGIENEQFF. CDR3 DNA sequence: TGTGCCAGCAGCTTGGTGGTAGCGGGAATTGAAAATGAGCAGTTCTTC.

V and J are TRBV25-1 and TRBJ2-7, with TRBD1 matching 8 bases. CDR3 length: 15 amino acids. The J segment lost 3 bases and the V segment lost 0 bases, leaving 4 bases of the junction unmatched. CDR1 is MGHDK and CDR2 is SYGVNS in the germline V gene. CDR3 protein: CASSEYGTGLYEQYF. CDR3 bases: TGTGCCAGCAGTGAATACGGGACAGGACTCTACGAGCAGTACTTC.

This sequence joins TRBV28 and TRBJ2-7; 8 bases agree with TRBD1. V dropped 4 bases and J dropped 3; count of bases not matched to a gene: 8. CDR1 and CDR2 from the germline V gene are MDHEN and SYDVKM. This CDR3 contains 15 residues. CDR3 nucleotide sequence: TGTGCCAGCAGTTCGACAGGGGAAATATTCTACGAGCAGTACTTC. It codes for CASSSTGEIFYEQYF.